Shown below are 20 T cell receptor beta chains from a single sample sequenced in a study of cytomegalovirus exposure and HLA in healthy donors. The PCR had 60 Vbeta and 13 Jbeta primers. Profiling relied on immunoSEQ multiplex PCR, and the TCRdb table lists in-frame clones only, not all of them. The sample holds 85,000 to 120,000 clones, approximately 64% seen once. Sequences were obtained from PBMCs. These receptors were obtained from a human donor in good health.

The rearrangement uses TRBV19 and TRBJ2-5, with D uncertain. Matching the DNA end better, TRBJ2-7 makes the J call doubtful. CDR1 is LNHDA, CDR2 SQIVND, per germline (reference sequence). The CDR3 covers 13 residues. The CDR3 region has the DNA TGTGCCAGTAGTTCTGGGCCAGAGTACGAGCAGTACTTC. Translated: CASSSGPEYEQYF.

This clone came up a few times. The V call is TRBV15, the J call TRBJ2-4; tentatively, D is TRBD1 (5 bases). V was pared by 0 bases and J by 7 bases, with 10 bases between. Germline V gene lookup returns CDR1 LNHNV and CDR2 YYDKDF (reference sequence). This CDR3 is built from 14 residues. Here the CDR3 DNA reads TGTGCCACCAGCAGAGATCGGGCAGGGAACATTCAGTACTTC. Its protein is CATSRDRAGNIQYF. The complete variable domain, with remaining parts taken from reference TRBV15 and TRBJ2-4, reads DAMVIQNPRYQVTQFGKPVTLSCSQTLNHNVMYWYQQKSSQAPKLLFHYYDKDFNNEADTPDNFQSRRPNTSFCFLDIRSPGLGDTAMYLCATSRDRAGNIQYFGAGTRLSVL.

The gene calls are TRBV5-8 and TRBJ2-3; maybe TRBD2 (6 bases). The length of the CDR3 is 16 residues. Germline CDR1 reads SGHTS; CDR2 reads YDEGEE. V was shortened by 4 bases and J by 0 bases, with 15 bases between the two germline ends. CDR3: CASSRGTQVSTDTQYF. In DNA, the CDR3 is TGTGCCAGCAGCCGCGGGACTCAGGTTAGCACAGATACGCAGTATTTT.

The chain joins TRBV27 to TRBJ1-4; no firm D call. Germline V gene data show CDR1 as MNHEY and CDR2 as SMNVEV (reference sequence). The CDR3 totals 16 residues. Trimming took off 6 bases at V and 3 bases at J, with 17 bases between the two ends. The CDR3 region has the DNA TGTGCCAGCAGCCCAATTGGCAGGTTAGCTAATGAAAAACTGTTTTTT. It codes for CASSPIGRLANEKLFF.

The chain carries TRBV19 and TRBJ1-5; 8 bases align to TRBD1. Trimming cost V 7 bases and J 7 bases; bases outside gene matches: 12. The CDR3 is 15 amino acids. CDR1 is LNHDA and CDR2 is SQIVND in the germline V gene (reference sequence). The CDR3 loop is CASIPSGGAGQPQHF. CDR3 DNA: TGTGCCAGTATCCCCTCAGGGGGCGCGGGGCAGCCCCAGCATTTT.

This clone was seen a few times. The chain carries TRBV5-1 and TRBJ2-1; 15 nucleotides agree with TRBD2. The CDR3 is made up of 15 amino acids. In germline, CDR1 is SGHRS, CDR2 YFSETQ. V trimming: 5 bases; J trimming: 7 bases; junction bases outside the gene matches: 4. The DNA for the CDR3 is TGCGCCAGCAGATCAGGACTAGCGGGAGGGAATGAGCAGTTCTTC. The encoded protein is CASRSGLAGGNEQFF.

The rearrangement uses TRBV30 and TRBJ2-7, with a tentative D call TRBD2 (6 bases). V shed 2 bases and J shed 4 bases, with 15 bases lying between them. The CDR3 runs to 14 residues. Germline V gene data show CDR1 as GTSNPN and CDR2 as SVGIG (reference sequence). CDR3 coding DNA: TGTGCCTGGAGTACGTCCGGGAGCTTTTACGAGCAGTACTTC. Translating gives CAWSTSGSFYEQYF. Combining the CDR3 with reference TRBV30 and TRBJ2-7 gives the whole variable domain SQTIHQWPATLVQPVGSPLSLECTVEGTSNPNLYWYRQAAGRGLQLLFYSVGIGQISSEVPQNLSASRPQDRQFILSSKKLLLSDSGFYLCAWSTSGSFYEQYFGPGTRLTVT.

The chain has TRBV7-6 and TRBJ2-1; D might be TRBD1 (9 bases). V was clipped by 0 bases and J by 6 bases, with 27 bases between them. In germline, CDR1 is SGHVS, CDR2 FNYEAQ. The CDR3 loop spans 20 amino acids. This CDR3 reads CASSLAPTTGGLGSINEQFF. The DNA for the CDR3 is TGTGCCAGCAGCTTAGCGCCAACGACAGGGGGACTAGGGTCAATCAATGAGCAGTTCTTC.

The rearrangement joins TRBV15 to TRBJ2-1; 8 positions match TRBD2. The CDR3 contains 15 residues. Looked up from germline, CDR1 is LNHNV and CDR2 is YYDKDF (reference sequence). With V trimmed by 0 bases and J by 3 bases, 1 base remained unmatched. This CDR3 is CATSRDTSGYNEQFF. The CDR3 DNA is TGTGCCACCAGCAGAGATACTAGCGGCTACAATGAGCAGTTCTTC. The whole variable domain, remainder taken from reference TRBV15 and TRBJ2-1, is DAMVIQNPRYQVTQFGKPVTLSCSQTLNHNVMYWYQQKSSQAPKLLFHYYDKDFNNEADTPDNFQSRRPNTSFCFLDIRSPGLGDTAMYLCATSRDTSGYNEQFFGPGTRLTVL.

This clone was counted a few times. This sequence joins TRBV19 and TRBJ2-5; D is unclear. The CDR3 extends over 13 amino acids. CDR1 and CDR2 from the germline V gene are LNHDA and SQIVND (reference sequence). V lost 6 bases and J lost 2, with 10 bases in between. CDR3 nucleotides: TGTGCCAGTAGGGCTTTACCACAAGAGACCCAGTACTTC. This encodes CASRALPQETQYF.

CDR3 coding DNA: TGTGCCAGCAGATCTAACCAGGAAGGGGTCATGAACACTGAAGCTTTCTTT. Translated: CASRSNQEGVMNTEAFF. This chain links TRBV7-2 with TRBJ1-1; weak D call: TRBD1 (5 bases). With 6 bases removed from V and 0 bases from J, the gap between germline ends came to 20 bases. Germline V gives CDR1 SGHTA, CDR2 FQGNSA. This CDR3 has 17 amino acids.

The V call is TRBV5-1, the J call TRBJ2-7; 13 bases match TRBD2. This CDR3 comprises 19 residues. V was pared by 1 base and J by 4 bases, with 14 bases of the junction left unmatched. Germline V gene lookup returns CDR1 SGHRS and CDR2 YFSETQ. The CDR3 here is CASSLWPGLAGTQSYEQYF. CDR3 bases: TGCGCCAGCAGCTTGTGGCCGGGACTAGCGGGAACGCAGTCTTACGAGCAGTACTTC.

This clone occurred a few times. The chain couples TRBV7-8 to TRBJ2-7, with unresolved D. With 1 base removed from V and 3 bases from J, the gap between germline ends came to 16 bases. Germline V lookup: CDR1 SGHVS, CDR2 FQNEAQ. The CDR3 is 16 amino acids. CDR3 DNA sequence: TGTGCCAGCAGCTTAGATTCCCCACTAAATTACTACGAGCAGTACTTC. Amino acids: CASSLDSPLNYYEQYF.

The chain employs TRBV5-8 and TRBJ2-4, with 7 bases that match TRBD2. V shed 4 bases and J 0 bases; nucleotides not matched to a gene: 4. This CDR3 is built from 15 residues. The germline V gene encodes CDR1 SGHTS and CDR2 YDEGEE. DNA for the CDR3: TGTGCCAGCAGCACCGGACTAGTAGCCAAAAACATTCAGTACTTC. Translated, it gives CASSTGLVAKNIQYF.

CDR3 amino acids: CASSQDRTVNQPQHF. Here the CDR3 DNA reads TGCGCCAGCAGCCAAGATCGGACAGTGAATCAGCCCCAGCATTTT. The genes are TRBV4-1 and TRBJ1-5; TRBD1 might be the D (6 bases). The CDR3 loop spans 15 amino acids. Per the germline V gene, CDR1 is MGHRA and CDR2 is YSYEKL. V shed 0 bases and J shed 4 bases, with 10 bases lying between them.

The V call is TRBV5-1, the J call TRBJ2-3, with TRBD1 matching over 12 bases. This CDR3 spans 15 amino acids. Germline CDR1 and CDR2: SGHRS and YFSETQ. V gave up 3 bases and J gave up 6 bases; unmatched junction bases: 5. CDR3 in amino acids: CASSSGQGARDTQYF. CDR3 coding DNA: TGCGCCAGCAGCTCGGGACAGGGGGCGAGGGATACGCAGTATTTT.

The chain combines TRBV7-6 with TRBJ2-3; D gene unclear. Germline V gene sequence: CDR1 SGHVS, CDR2 FNYEAQ. The V end was cut by 1 base, the J end by 1 base, with 12 bases between. The CDR3 is 16 amino acids. The CDR3 region is CASSLVPISGTDTQYF. The DNA for the CDR3 is TGTGCCAGCAGCTTAGTCCCGATTTCAGGCACAGATACGCAGTATTTT.

The CDR3, as DNA: TGTGCCAGCAGCCGGAACAGGGAGGGGGAGACCCAGTACTTC. It is translated as CASSRNREGETQYF. The gene calls are TRBV4-2 and TRBJ2-5; possibly TRBD2 for D (7 bases). Germline V gene sequence: CDR1 LGHNA, CDR2 YNFKEQ. Deletions cut 4 bases from V and 5 bases from J, with 14 bases between. CDR3 length: 14 amino acids.

The rearrangement links TRBV6-1 to TRBJ2-3; TRBD1 aligns across 7 bases. The CDR3 is 15 residues long. V lost 4 bases and J lost 1; bases outside the gene matches: 5. Per germline, CDR1 MNHNS and CDR2 SASEGT. This CDR3 reads CASSVLRGRTDTQYF. The CDR3 coding sequence is TGTGCCAGCAGTGTCTTGAGGGGGCGCACAGATACGCAGTATTTT.

The chain has TRBV11-3 and TRBJ2-7, with 7 bases identical to TRBD1. Germline V gives CDR1 SGHNT, CDR2 YENEEA. The CDR3 runs 14 residues. V lost 6 bases, J lost 3 bases, and 8 bases stayed unmatched. The DNA of the CDR3 is TGTGCCAGCAGTTCCCGACAGGGACACTACGAGCAGTACTTC. Its protein is CASSSRQGHYEQYF.